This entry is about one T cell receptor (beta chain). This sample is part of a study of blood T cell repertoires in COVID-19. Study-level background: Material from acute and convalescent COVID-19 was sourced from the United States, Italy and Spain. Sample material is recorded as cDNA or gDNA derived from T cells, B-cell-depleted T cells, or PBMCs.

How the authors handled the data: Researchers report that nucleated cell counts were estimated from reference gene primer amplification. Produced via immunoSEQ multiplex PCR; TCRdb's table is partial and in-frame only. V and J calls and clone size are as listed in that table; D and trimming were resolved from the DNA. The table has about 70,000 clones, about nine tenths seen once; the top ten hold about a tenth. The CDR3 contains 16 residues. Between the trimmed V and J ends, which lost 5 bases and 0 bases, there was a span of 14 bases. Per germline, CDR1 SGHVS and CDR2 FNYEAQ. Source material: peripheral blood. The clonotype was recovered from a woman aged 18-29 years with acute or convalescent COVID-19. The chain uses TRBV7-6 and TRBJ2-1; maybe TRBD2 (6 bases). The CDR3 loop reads CASSDDRGSSYNEQFF. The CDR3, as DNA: TGTGCCAGCAGCGACGACCGGGGGAGCTCCTACAATGAGCAGTTCTTC.